This T cell receptor (beta chain) was documented in a study of control samples from healthy donors and cancer patients. Assay used: immunoSEQ multiplex PCR; TCRdb lists only in-frame clones, some missing. The top ten clones hold about 5% of a sample with around 85,000 clones, just under 95% of them seen once. The CDR3 consists of 15 residues. V was shortened by 4 bases and J by 6 bases, with 15 bases between the two germline ends. Looked up from germline, CDR1 is LGHNA and CDR2 is YSLEER. The clonotype comes from a young woman in good health. The chain combines TRBV4-3 with TRBJ2-2, with D unclear. Sequencing was done on a sample of blood. The CDR3 nucleotides are TGCGCCAGCAGCCTCGGACGGAAACCCCCCGGGGAGCTGTTTTTT. This translates into CASSLGRKPPGELFF.